The entry below gives a single T cell receptor (beta chain) sequence along with its context. Its target is not known. This sample is part of a study of T cells in Graves' hyperthyroidism and ophthalmopathy. Regarding the study as a whole: Blood also showed most of the thyroid clonotypes that were expanded above 0.001.

The investigators amplified TCR beta CDR3 regions from RNA transcripts. Carried out on the TCR CDR3, a first-round RT-PCR used the HTBI primer set. TCRdb re-called the multiplex PCR reads with MiXCR, one entry per CDR3 protein. This sample has roughly 700,000 distinct CDR3 sequences, with 12% to 15% found just once. Reasons for excluding patients were uncontrolled infection, other autoimmune disease, pregnancy or lactation. Source material for PBMCs was around 10 ml fresh peripheral blood. This clonotype was sampled from a woman aged 18-30 years with Graves' hyperthyroidism. Sequencing was carried out using blood.

The CDR3 is CASRTGGAATNEKLFF. The CDR3 nucleotides read TGTGCCAGCCGAACGGGGGGCGCAGCAACTAATGAAAAACTGTTTTTT. V usage is TRBV28 and J usage is TRBJ1-4; perhaps TRBD1 as D (6 bases). CDR3 length: 16 amino acids. The germline V gene encodes CDR1 MDHEN and CDR2 SYDVKM. The V and J ends lost 8 bases and 0 bases respectively, with 16 bases between them.